This T cell receptor beta chain appears in the sequencing data of a study of blood T cell repertoires in COVID-19. Study information: Collection of acute and convalescent COVID-19 samples took place in the United States, Italy and Spain.

Germline V gene sequence: CDR1 KGHSH, CDR2 LQKENI. The CDR3 spans 14 residues. V lost 2 bases, J lost 0 bases, and 4 bases lay in between. Profiled with immunoSEQ multiplex PCR; TCRdb holds only in-frame clones, not every one. This table has roughly 330,000 clones, roughly 90% appearing once. This clone was seen only a few times. The material sequenced was peripheral blood. The source is a man in his late teens or twenties who had recovered from COVID-19. The chain joins TRBV18 to TRBJ2-2, with D unresolved. The DNA for the CDR3 is TGTGCCAGCTCACCAAGAGCGAACACCGGGGAGCTGTTTTTT. Amino acids: CASSPRANTGELFF.